These T cell receptor beta chains were read from a single sample in a study of early T cells in non-severe SARS-CoV-2 infection. TCRdb reprocessed the 5' RACE reads with MiXCR, giving one entry per CDR3 protein. The sample gives tens of thousands of distinct CDR3 sequences, about 10% of which show up once; 8% is in the top ten. This material consisted of whole blood, taken at baseline. The source is an adult who was a healthcare worker with PCR-confirmed SARS-CoV-2 infection or an uninfected control (not recorded which). The CDR3 runs from the conserved cysteine through the conserved F or W.

V gene	J gene	CDR3 protein
TRBV28	TRBJ2-4	CASSLAGVGRAKNIQYF
TRBV5-5	TRBJ2-7	CASSFRDRAYEQYF
TRBV30	TRBJ2-3	CAWGPLGLAADTQYF
TRBV12-3/TRBV12-4	TRBJ2-3	CASSLRGSGLRLRTDTQYF
TRBV5-6	TRBJ2-2	CASSRTSGELFF
TRBV6-1	TRBJ2-1	CASSEARARVDEQFF
TRBV20-1	TRBJ2-7	CSAPSGRAYEQYF
TRBV24-1	TRBJ2-1	CATSELAGSHEQFF
TRBV7-3	TRBJ2-2	CASSLTSTSGRPNTGELFF
TRBV20-1	TRBJ2-7	CSARDHLLAGRGEQYF
TRBV5-4	TRBJ2-1	CASSHLGASYNEQFF
TRBV6-1	TRBJ2-2	CASSADRTATGELFF
TRBV12-5	TRBJ1-1	CASGLPTPRGRSEAFF
TRBV6-4	TRBJ2-1	CASSELAGGGEQFF
TRBV5-1	TRBJ2-1	CASSGTEDEQFF
TRBV27	TRBJ1-6	CASSERGWSYNSPLHF
TRBV19	TRBJ1-1	CASSILPGLLNTEAFF
TRBV2	TRBJ2-7	CASSEGNTAYEQYF
TRBV11-2	TRBJ2-5	CASSLWGLETQYF
TRBV6-5	TRBJ1-6	CASSREQGWNSPLHF
TRBV7-2	TRBJ2-5	CASSSSGKDGETQYF
TRBV19	TRBJ1-5	CASSILGSSNQPQHF
TRBV5-4	TRBJ1-4	CASSWEAGTNEKLFF
TRBV11-3	TRBJ2-2	CASSLRDGGGELFF
TRBV7-3	TRBJ1-1	CASRAQGGMNTEAFF
TRBV7-9	TRBJ2-4	CASSPGGQGSRNIQYF
TRBV12-3/TRBV12-4	TRBJ2-1	CASGGGNLYNEQFF
TRBV5-4	TRBJ2-3	CASRGPGTDTQYF
TRBV11-2	TRBJ2-3	CASTRGPGRDTQYF
TRBV5-1	TRBJ1-5	CASSLDGGGGNQPQHF
TRBV20-1	TRBJ1-2	CSAAEGQEVYGYTF
TRBV18	TRBJ1-2	CASSPRTSDGYTF
TRBV7-2	TRBJ1-5	CASSISRDSPRHF
TRBV5-1	TRBJ1-1	CASSRDRGAEAFF
TRBV4-2	TRBJ1-2	CASGKEEGGNYGYTF
TRBV5-1	TRBJ2-3	CASSSAGGAGDTQYF
TRBV7-9	TRBJ2-1	CASSLGGSSNEQFF
TRBV7-3	TRBJ2-3	CASSISGRAPDTQYF
TRBV7-2	TRBJ2-1	CASSYGTAGPRPPAW
TRBV28	TRBJ2-7	CASHESGETYEQYF
TRBV29-1	TRBJ2-2	CSVGVGSVFTGELFF
TRBV20-1	TRBJ2-1	CSARRNRGGYNEQFF
TRBV7-8	TRBJ2-7	CASSSSGRVPYEQYF
TRBV27	TRBJ2-2	CASQRSNTGELFF
TRBV3-1	TRBJ2-1	CASSQDLGLNEQFF
TRBV11-2	TRBJ2-2	CASSPRATTGELFF
TRBV2	TRBJ2-7	CASIKEAGGYEQYF
TRBV29-1	TRBJ2-3	CSAATAFTDTQYF
TRBV6-5	TRBJ1-1	CATTLGWNTEAFF
TRBV7-3	TRBJ1-1	CASSSNRHTEAFF
TRBV5-1	TRBJ1-5	CASSLDNDQPQHF